Sequencing of this TCR beta chain was carried out in a study of blood T cells in healthy people across ages. As concerns this clonotype: Antigen unknown.

PCR was performed a second time for about 6 to 12 cycles using a sample-barcoded 5' primer and a J-beta primer mix. TCRdb called the 5' RACE reads again in MiXCR, with one record for every CDR3 protein. The data contain hundreds of thousands of distinct CDR3 sequences, around three fifths of them singletons. General study results and limits: There was a strong correlation between TCR beta diversity and naive T cell percentage.

Total RNA extraction produced at least 5.5 micrograms (per sample) for the study. The germline V gene encodes CDR1 SGHAT and CDR2 FQNNGV. The CDR3 is 15 residues long. J lost 10 bases, V lost 1 base, and 7 bases had no gene match. This receptor was obtained from a man aged 40-55 years in good health. This rearrangement joins TRBV11-2 to TRBJ2-1, with 10 bases matching TRBD2. Sequencing was performed on blood. CDR3 protein: CASSLGTSGPSEQFF. The DNA for the CDR3 is TGTGCCAGCAGCTTAGGGACTAGCGGTCCCTCGGAGCAGTTCTTC.